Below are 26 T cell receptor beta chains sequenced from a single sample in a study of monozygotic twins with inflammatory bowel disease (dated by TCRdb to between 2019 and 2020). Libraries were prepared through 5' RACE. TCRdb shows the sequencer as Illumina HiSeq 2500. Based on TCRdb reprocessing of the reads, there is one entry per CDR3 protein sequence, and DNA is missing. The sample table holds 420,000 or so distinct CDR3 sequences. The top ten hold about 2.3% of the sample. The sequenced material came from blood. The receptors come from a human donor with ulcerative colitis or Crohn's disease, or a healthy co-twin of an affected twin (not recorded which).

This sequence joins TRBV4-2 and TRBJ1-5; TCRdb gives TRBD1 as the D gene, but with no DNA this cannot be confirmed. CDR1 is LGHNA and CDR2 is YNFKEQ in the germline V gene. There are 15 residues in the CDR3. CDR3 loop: CASSQEGVGNQPQHF.

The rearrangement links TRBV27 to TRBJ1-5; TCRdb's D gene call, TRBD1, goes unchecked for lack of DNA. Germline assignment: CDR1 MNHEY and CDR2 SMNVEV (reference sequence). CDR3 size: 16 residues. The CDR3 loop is CASSFSGTGTNQPQHF.

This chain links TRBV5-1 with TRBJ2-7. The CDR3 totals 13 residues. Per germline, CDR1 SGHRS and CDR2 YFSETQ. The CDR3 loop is CASSYGISYEQYF.

CDR3 protein: CASSQNLLWQGGYGYTF. The V call is TRBV3-1, the J call TRBJ1-2; TCRdb gives TRBD1 as the D gene, but with no DNA this cannot be confirmed. The length of the CDR3 is 17 residues. Germline V CDR1 and CDR2: LGHDT, YNNKEL (reference sequence). Full variable domain (rest looked up from reference TRBV3-1 and TRBJ1-2): DTAVSQTPKYLVTQMGNDKSIKCEQNLGHDTMYWYKQDSKKFLKIMFSYNNKELIINETVPNRFSPKSPDKAHLNLHINSLELGDSAVYFCASSQNLLWQGGYGYTFGSGTRLTVV.

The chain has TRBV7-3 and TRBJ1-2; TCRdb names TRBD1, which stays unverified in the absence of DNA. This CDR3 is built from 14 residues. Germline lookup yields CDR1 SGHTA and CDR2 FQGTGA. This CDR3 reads CASSSSGTGTGYTF. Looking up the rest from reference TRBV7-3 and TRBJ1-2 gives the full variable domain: GAGVSQTPSNKVTEKGKYVELRCDPISGHTALYWYRQSLGQGPEFLIYFQGTGAADDSGLPNDRFFAVRPEGSVSTLKIQRTERGDSAVYLCASSSSGTGTGYTFGSGTRLTVV.

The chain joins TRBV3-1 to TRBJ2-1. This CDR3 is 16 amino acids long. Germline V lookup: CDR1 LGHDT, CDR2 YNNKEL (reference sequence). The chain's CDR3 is CASSPVGLITYNEQFF.

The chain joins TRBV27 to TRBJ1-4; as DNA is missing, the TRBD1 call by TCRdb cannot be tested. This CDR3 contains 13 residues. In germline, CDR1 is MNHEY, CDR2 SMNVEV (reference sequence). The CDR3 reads CASKEGQGEKLFF.

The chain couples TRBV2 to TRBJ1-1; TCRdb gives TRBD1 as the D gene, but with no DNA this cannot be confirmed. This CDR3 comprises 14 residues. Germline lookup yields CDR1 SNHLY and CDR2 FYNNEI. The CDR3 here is CASSEGQGYTEAFF.

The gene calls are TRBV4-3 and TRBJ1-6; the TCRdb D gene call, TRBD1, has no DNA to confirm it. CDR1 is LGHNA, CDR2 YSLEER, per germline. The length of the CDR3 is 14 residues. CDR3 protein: CASRAATGGSPLHF.

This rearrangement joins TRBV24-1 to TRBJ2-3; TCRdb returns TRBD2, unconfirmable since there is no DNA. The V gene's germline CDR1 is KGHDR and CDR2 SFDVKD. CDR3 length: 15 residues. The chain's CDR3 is CATSQPAALTDTQYF.

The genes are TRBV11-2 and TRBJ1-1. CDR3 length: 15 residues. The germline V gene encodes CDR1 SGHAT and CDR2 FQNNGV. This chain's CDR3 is CASNPLGEVNTEAFF.

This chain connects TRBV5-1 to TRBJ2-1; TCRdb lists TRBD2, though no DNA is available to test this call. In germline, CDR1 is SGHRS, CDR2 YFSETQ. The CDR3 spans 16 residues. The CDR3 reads CASSLGGGAASNEQFF.

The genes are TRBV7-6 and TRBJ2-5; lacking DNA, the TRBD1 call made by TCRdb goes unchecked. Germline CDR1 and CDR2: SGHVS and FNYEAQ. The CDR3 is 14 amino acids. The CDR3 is CASSSTGIWETQYF.

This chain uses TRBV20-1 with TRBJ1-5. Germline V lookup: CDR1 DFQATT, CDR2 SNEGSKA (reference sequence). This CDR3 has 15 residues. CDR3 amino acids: CSAEDPVVGNQPQHF.

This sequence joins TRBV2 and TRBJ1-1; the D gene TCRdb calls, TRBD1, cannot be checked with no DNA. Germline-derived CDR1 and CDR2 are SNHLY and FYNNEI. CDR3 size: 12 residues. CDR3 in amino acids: CASSVTGREAFF.

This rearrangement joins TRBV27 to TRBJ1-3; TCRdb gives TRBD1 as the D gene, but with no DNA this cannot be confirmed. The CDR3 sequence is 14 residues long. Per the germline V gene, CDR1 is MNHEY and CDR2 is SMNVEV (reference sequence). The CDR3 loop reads CASSPRGGGNTIYF.

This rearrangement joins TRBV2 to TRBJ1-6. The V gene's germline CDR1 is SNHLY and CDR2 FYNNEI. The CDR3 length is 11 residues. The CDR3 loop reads CASSQQFTLHF.

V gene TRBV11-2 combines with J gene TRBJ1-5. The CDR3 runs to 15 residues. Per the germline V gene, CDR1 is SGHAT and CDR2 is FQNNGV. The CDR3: CASSLDLGYGQPQHF.

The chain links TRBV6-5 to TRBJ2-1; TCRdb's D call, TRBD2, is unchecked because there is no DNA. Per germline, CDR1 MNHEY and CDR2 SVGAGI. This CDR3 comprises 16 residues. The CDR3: CASSFRTSGAVNEQFF.

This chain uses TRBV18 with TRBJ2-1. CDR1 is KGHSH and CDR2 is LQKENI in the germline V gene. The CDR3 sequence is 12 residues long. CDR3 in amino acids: CASSPRVNEQFF.

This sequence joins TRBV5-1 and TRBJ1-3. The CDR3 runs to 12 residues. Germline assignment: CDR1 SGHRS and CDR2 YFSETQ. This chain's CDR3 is CASSADGNTIYF.

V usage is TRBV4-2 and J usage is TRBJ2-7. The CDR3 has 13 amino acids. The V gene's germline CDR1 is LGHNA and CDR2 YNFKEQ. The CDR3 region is CASSRRSQTEQYF.

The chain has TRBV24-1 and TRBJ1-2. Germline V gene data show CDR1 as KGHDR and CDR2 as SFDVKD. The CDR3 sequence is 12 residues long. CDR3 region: CATQGPAGGYTF.

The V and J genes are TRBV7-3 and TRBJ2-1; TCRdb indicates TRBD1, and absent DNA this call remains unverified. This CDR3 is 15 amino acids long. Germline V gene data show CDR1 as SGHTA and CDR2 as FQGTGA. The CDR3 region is CASSLSGRGTDEQFF. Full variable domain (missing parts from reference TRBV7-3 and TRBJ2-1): GAGVSQTPSNKVTEKGKYVELRCDPISGHTALYWYRQSLGQGPEFLIYFQGTGAADDSGLPNDRFFAVRPEGSVSTLKIQRTERGDSAVYLCASSLSGRGTDEQFFGPGTRLTVL.

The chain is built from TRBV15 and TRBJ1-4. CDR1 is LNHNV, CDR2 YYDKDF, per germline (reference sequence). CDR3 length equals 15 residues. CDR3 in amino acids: CATSRDGGGFEKLFF.

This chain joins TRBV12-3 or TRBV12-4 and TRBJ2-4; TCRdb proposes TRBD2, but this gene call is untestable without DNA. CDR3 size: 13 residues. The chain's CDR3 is CASARENGYIQYF.